A selection of T cell receptor beta chains follows, all from one sample in a study of shared clonotypes between healthy human individuals. Measured with immunoSEQ multiplex PCR; TCRdb has only the in-frame clones, and not every one. The table includes about 2.1 million clones, around 93% detected once. The sample was naive CD8+ T cells from PBMCs. The receptor source for this set is a young man in good health. Some clones in this sample may be carry-over from other donors' samples. Each CDR3 is given with its conserved first and last residue. Each record gives: CDR3 protein, CDR3 DNA, V gene, D gene, clone size, J gene. The D gene is left open where the match is weak. Where a row states a size, it is once, few, many or the class of an expanded clone; other rows omit it.

CASSLLPGGKTEAFF TGTGCCAGCAGCTTACTGCCAGGAGGGAAGACTGAAGCTTTCTTT TRBV11-2 NA once TRBJ1-1
CASSETGTTYYEQYF TGTGCCAGCAGTGAAACCGGGACTACCTACTACGAGCAGTACTTC TRBV6-1 TRBD2 NA TRBJ2-7
CASSWALNQPQHF TGTGCCAGCAGTTGGGCCCTTAATCAGCCCCAGCATTTT TRBV28 NA NA TRBJ1-5
CASSLGPGTGPDTQYF TGTGCCAGCAGTTTGGGACCCGGGACAGGACCCGATACGCAGTATTTT TRBV28 TRBD1 NA TRBJ2-3
CASSWTTGEAFF TGCGCCAGCAGCTGGACCACGGGGGAAGCTTTCTTT TRBV5-1 NA NA TRBJ1-1
CASSELITAPYEQYF TGTGCCAGCAGTGAGCTAATCACAGCCCCCTACGAGCAGTACTTC TRBV6-1 NA NA TRBJ2-7
CASSLQPRDNPTEAFF TGCGCCAGCAGCCTACAGCCTCGGGACAACCCCACTGAAGCTTTCTTT TRBV4-1 NA NA TRBJ1-1
CASSINRGLTYNEQFF TGCGCCAGCAGCATAAACAGGGGACTAACCTACAATGAGCAGTTCTTC TRBV5-1 NA NA TRBJ2-1
CASSLVQSYEQYF TGTGCCAGCAGTTTAGTCCAGTCCTACGAGCAGTACTTC TRBV27 NA NA TRBJ2-7
CASSLLTGTGSGADTQYF TGTGCCAGCAGTTTATTAACGGGAACAGGGAGTGGCGCAGATACGCAGTATTTT TRBV27 NA NA TRBJ2-3
CASSFHLAGGGDQPQHF TGTGCCAGCAGTTTCCACCTCGCGGGGGGCGGGGATCAGCCCCAGCATTTT TRBV28 NA NA TRBJ1-5
CAWSVRPSGQGGGGYTF TGTGCCTGGAGTGTAAGGCCGTCGGGGCAGGGAGGTGGCGGCTACACCTTC TRBV30 NA NA TRBJ1-2
CASSFGQSTSTDTQYF TGTGCCAGCAGCTTCGGACAGTCCACCAGCACAGATACGCAGTATTTT TRBV7-9 NA NA TRBJ2-3
CSAWSSYEQYF TGCAGTGCTTGGAGCTCCTACGAGCAGTACTTC TRBV20-1 NA NA TRBJ2-7
CASGDRGYGYTF TGTGCCAGTGGGGACAGGGGCTATGGCTACACCTTC TRBV19 TRBD1 NA TRBJ1-2
CASSDVRGTDTQYF TGCGCCAGCAGTGACGTCAGGGGCACAGATACGCAGTATTTT TRBV10-2 NA NA TRBJ2-3
CASSIAVSSYEQYF TGTGCCAGTAGTATCGCGGTTAGCTCCTACGAGCAGTACTTC TRBV19 NA NA TRBJ2-7
CASSWYGTGINEQFF TGTGCCAGCAGTTGGTACGGGACAGGGATCAATGAGCAGTTCTTC TRBV27 TRBD1 NA TRBJ2-1
CASSLGPGRGYGYTF TGTGCCAGCAGCTTAGGACCCGGACGAGGCTATGGCTACACCTTC TRBV7-8 NA NA TRBJ1-2
CASSSWTVNEQFF TGTGCCAGCAGCTCGTGGACGGTCAATGAGCAGTTCTTC TRBV7-8 NA NA TRBJ2-1
CASSIILGANVLTF TGTGCCAGTAGTATCATATTGGGGGCCAACGTCCTGACTTTC TRBV19 NA NA TRBJ2-6
CASSQTRRVSYEQYF TGCGCCAGCAGCCAGACACGACGGGTCTCCTACGAGCAGTACTTC TRBV4-1 NA NA TRBJ2-7
CASSLPPGGILPVHGYTF TGTGCCAGCAGTTTGCCCCCGGGAGGCATCCTCCCCGTCCATGGCTACACCTTC TRBV28 NA NA TRBJ1-2
CAGGDRVTNQPQHF TGTGCCGGAGGGGACAGGGTTACAAATCAGCCCCAGCATTTT TRBV2 TRBD1 NA TRBJ1-5
CASSLSRRGEQFF TGTGCCAGCAGTTTATCAAGGAGGGGGGAGCAGTTCTTC TRBV27 NA NA TRBJ2-1
CASSPLGSHDEQFF TGTGCCAGCAGCCCCCTCGGGAGTCACGATGAGCAGTTCTTC TRBV7-3 NA NA TRBJ2-1
CASSLWGQLSTDTQYF TGTGCCAGCAGTTTATGGGGCCAACTCTCTACAGATACGCAGTATTTT TRBV27 NA NA TRBJ2-3
CSATGLADTYEQYF TGCAGCGCTACGGGACTAGCGGATACCTACGAGCAGTACTTC TRBV29-1 TRBD2 once TRBJ2-7
CASSLGPGTNQPQHF TGTGCCAGCAGCTTAGGACCTGGGACAAATCAGCCCCAGCATTTT TRBV7-9 NA NA TRBJ1-5
CASSERGRVSQRGYTF TGTGCCAGCAGTGAACGCGGACGAGTTTCACAGCGGGGCTACACCTTC TRBV6-1 NA NA TRBJ1-2
CASSFGRVGYGYTF TGCGCCAGCAGCTTTGGCAGGGTTGGCTATGGCTACACCTTC TRBV5-1 NA few TRBJ1-2
CASSLFQAGAGELFF TGTGCCAGCAGTTTATTCCAGGCGGGAGCCGGGGAGCTGTTTTTT TRBV27 TRBD2 NA TRBJ2-2
CAIRQQGAGTEAFF TGTGCCATCAGGCAACAGGGGGCGGGCACTGAAGCTTTCTTT TRBV10-3 TRBD1 NA TRBJ1-1
CASSPGRLAGESTDTQYF TGCGCCAGCAGCCCAGGCAGACTGGCGGGAGAAAGCACAGATACGCAGTATTTT TRBV5-1 TRBD2 NA TRBJ2-3
CASSYGTYLSYEQYF TGTGCCAGCAGTTACGGGACTTACCTCTCATACGAGCAGTACTTC TRBV6-5 NA NA TRBJ2-7
CASSFDRGTGELFF TGTGCCAGCAGCTTCGATCGGGGGACCGGGGAGCTGTTTTTT TRBV7-9 NA NA TRBJ2-2
CASSQDTGGSSYEQYF TGCGCCAGCAGCCAGGACACAGGGGGAAGCTCCTACGAGCAGTACTTC TRBV4-3 TRBD1 NA TRBJ2-7
CASNRDRGDTEAFF TGTGCCAGCAACCGGGACAGGGGGGACACTGAAGCTTTCTTT TRBV7-2 TRBD1 once TRBJ1-1
CASSSTRQGAFYGYTF TGTGCCAGCAGCTCGACGAGACAGGGGGCCTTTTATGGCTACACCTTC TRBV7-9 TRBD1 NA TRBJ1-2
CASSVGRGRTDTQYF TGTGCCAGCAGCGTGGGACGAGGACGTACAGATACGCAGTATTTT TRBV6-1 NA NA TRBJ2-3
CASSQGPVLRRDEQYF TGCGCCAGCAGCCAAGGTCCTGTACTGAGGAGGGACGAGCAGTACTTC TRBV4-1 NA NA TRBJ2-7
CASSLLGPFINQPQHF TGTGCCAGCAGTTTATTAGGACCTTTCATCAATCAGCCCCAGCATTTT TRBV28 NA NA TRBJ1-5
CASSLALRVGANVLTF TGCGCCAGCAGCTTGGCCCTAAGGGTTGGGGCCAACGTCCTGACTTTC TRBV5-1 NA NA TRBJ2-6